Below are 11 T cell receptor beta chains sequenced from a single sample in a study of cytomegalovirus exposure and HLA in healthy donors (dated by TCRdb to the late 2010s). The library was prepared using the immunoSEQ multiplex PCR assay. The multiplex PCR relied on a mix of 60 forward primers for TCR Vbeta segments and 13 reverse primers for TCR Jbeta segments. TCRdb holds this immuneACCESS table with in-frame rearrangements only. Some clones are missing; in checked studies, unresolved V genes explain under half, and the rest has no known cause. This sample is represented by approximately 110,000 clones; around 80% of them were singletons. Around 23% of the sample belongs to the ten largest clones. Sequenced: PBMCs. The receptor source for this set is a man in his thirties or forties in good health and CMV-seropositive.

The chain couples TRBV5-1 to TRBJ2-1, with 8 bases aligning to TRBD2. This CDR3 is built from 15 residues. Trimming cost V 4 bases and J 4 bases; bases outside gene matches: 7. The V gene's germline CDR1 is SGHRS and CDR2 YFSETQ. CDR3 in amino acids: CASSLTTSGYNEQFF. CDR3 nucleotides: TGCGCCAGCAGCCTGACTACTAGCGGATACAATGAGCAGTTCTTC.

The rearrangement joins TRBV4-2 to TRBJ2-5; possible D gene TRBD2, 6 bases. Germline V gives CDR1 LGHNA, CDR2 YNFKEQ. V lost 4 bases and J 2 bases, leaving 11 bases between the germline ends. The CDR3 contains 14 residues. CDR3 in amino acids: CASSLGDFQETQYF. The CDR3 DNA is TGTGCCAGCAGCCTAGGGGACTTTCAAGAGACCCAGTACTTC.

V is TRBV6-5 and J is TRBJ2-1; TRBD1 agrees at 7 bases. This CDR3 is 13 amino acids long. Germline values: CDR1 MNHEY, CDR2 SVGAGI. The trim removed 3 bases at V and 10 bases at J, leaving 6 bases unmatched. CDR3 sequence reads: CASSYPDRSEQFF. The CDR3 coding sequence is TGTGCCAGCAGTTATCCGGACAGGTCGGAGCAGTTCTTC.

This rearrangement joins TRBV2 to TRBJ2-3; 10 positions agree with TRBD2. Per germline, CDR1 SNHLY and CDR2 FYNNEI. The CDR3 contains 16 residues. Losses at the gene ends were 6 bases for V and 4 bases for J; bases not matched to a gene: 10. This CDR3 reads CASRTPAGGPSDTQYF. DNA for the CDR3: TGTGCCAGCAGGACCCCAGCGGGGGGGCCGTCAGATACGCAGTATTTT.

V and J are TRBV23-1 and TRBJ1-2, with D maybe TRBD1 (6 bases). TRBV23-1 is recorded as an ORF, its role being uncertain. The CDR3 consists of 15 residues. Trimming cost V 4 bases and J 8 bases, with 20 bases left between them. CDR3 bases: TGCGCCAGCAGTCGCCCATCGACGGCAGGGGTCGGCTACACCTTC. Residues: CASSRPSTAGVGYTF.

This clone was seen just once. This chain links TRBV6-5 with TRBJ2-1, with a possible D match to TRBD2 (6 bases). V was pared by 2 bases and J by 6 bases, with 11 bases between. CDR1 and CDR2 from the germline V gene are MNHEY and SVGAGI. The CDR3 is made up of 14 amino acids. CDR3 sequence (DNA): TGTGCCAGCAGTTACCGGCGGGACCGCAATGAGCAGTTCTTC. Protein product: CASSYRRDRNEQFF.

The J gene is TRBJ2-3, the V gene TRBV28, with TRBD1 matching over 9 bases. The CDR3 contains 16 residues. Germline V gives CDR1 MDHEN, CDR2 SYDVKM. V gave up 6 bases and J gave up 3 bases; unmatched junction bases: 10. CDR3 DNA: TGTGCCAGCAGCACCTACTTCGACAGGGGGACAGATACGCAGTATTTT. It yields the protein CASSTYFDRGTDTQYF.

V usage is TRBV7-2 and J usage is TRBJ1-6; D gene ambiguous. The germline gives CDR1 SGHTA, CDR2 FQGNSA. The CDR3 length is 12 residues. The V end lost 2 bases, the J end lost 8 bases, and 4 bases lay between the germline ends. The CDR3 coding sequence is TGTGCCAGCAGCTTATTCGATTCACCCCTCCACTTT. This encodes CASSLFDSPLHF.

The chain employs TRBV2 and TRBJ1-1; D gene uncertain. CDR1 and CDR2 (germline): SNHLY, FYNNEI. The CDR3 loop spans 14 amino acids. V dropped 7 bases and J dropped 6 bases, with 18 bases sitting between them. The CDR3 protein is CASTILIYSAEAFF. CDR3 bases: TGTGCCAGCACCATTCTTATCTATAGTGCTGAAGCTTTCTTT.

The rearrangement links TRBV7-8 to TRBJ2-6; TRBD2 is a possible D gene (7 bases). V was cut by 5 bases and J by 12 bases, with 23 bases left in between. The CDR3 runs 16 residues. Germline assignment: CDR1 SGHVS and CDR2 FQNEAQ. CDR3 in amino acids: CASSRSTTGRAGVLTF. For the CDR3, the DNA is TGTGCCAGCAGCCGATCCACCACAGGGAGGGCCGGCGTCCTGACTTTC.

This sequence joins TRBV2 and TRBJ1-2; 9 positions agree with TRBD1. V lost 5 bases to trimming and J lost 4 bases; unmatched junction nucleotides: 5. Germline V CDR1 and CDR2: SNHLY, FYNNEI. The CDR3 sequence is 14 residues long. This CDR3 is CASSQQGASYGYTF. The CDR3 region has the DNA TGTGCCAGCAGTCAACAGGGGGCTTCCTATGGCTACACCTTC.